The TCR beta chain under discussion was sequenced for a study of CD8 T cells in ankylosing spondylitis. Findings and caveats of the study: Disease-linked clones had a CD8+ phenotype and relatively low frequency in peripheral blood. Disease-linked clones reportedly showed significant enrichment in matched ankylosing spondylitis synovial fluid. Within ankylosing spondylitis blood, a TCR beta motif made up of several highly homologous variants appeared to be characteristic.

This clonotype was seen ten or more times. The target antigen is unknown. The junction does not match germline at one end; this may be a read error. The CDR3 extends over 13 amino acids. Per the germline V gene, CDR1 is SGHTA and CDR2 is FQGNSA. TCRdb reprocessed the 5' RACE reads with MiXCR, giving one entry per CDR3 protein. The sample consists of more than 400,000 distinct CDR3 sequences, 5.3% of them appearing once. The sequencing input was blood, either unsorted or a sorted T cell fraction (not recorded which). The source of this sequence is a male donor with ankylosing spondylitis. The chain employs TRBV7-2 and TRBJ1-1, with D unclear. The CDR3 nucleotides are TGTGCCAGCAGCTTAGGGTCGGGAGAAACAGTACGCTTT. Its protein is CASSLGSGETVRF. Using reference TRBV7-2 and TRBJ1-1 for the parts outside the CDR3, the full variable domain is GAGVSQSPSNKVTEKGKDVELRCDPISGHTALYWYRQSLGQGLEFLIYFQGNSAPDKSGLPSDRFSAERTGGSVSTLTIQRTQQEDSAVYLCASSLGSGETVRFGQGTRLTVV.